This TCR beta chain was recovered during a study of blood T cells in healthy people across ages. A second PCR, run for about 7 to 11 cycles, used a sample-barcoded 5' primer plus a J-beta primer mix. TCRdb ran MiXCR on the 5' RACE reads and lists one entry per CDR3 protein. The sample has hundreds of thousands of distinct CDR3 sequences, roughly 31% seen once. A note on this clonotype: This may be a read error: a much more frequent sequence differs by one nucleotide.

Total RNA amounts of at least 5 micrograms were extracted per sample. CDR1 and CDR2 from the germline V gene are SGDLS and YYNGEE. The CDR3 has 15 amino acids. V lost 3 bases and J 8 bases, leaving 20 bases between the germline ends. This TCR came from an elderly woman in good health. Sequenced material: blood. V gene TRBV9 combines with J gene TRBJ1-2; maybe TRBD1 (6 bases). CDR3 region: CASSAVGGDPLGYTF. CDR3 sequence (DNA): TGTGCCAGCAGCGCAGTAGGGGGTGACCCTCTGGGCTACACCTTC. The full variable domain, with the rest looked up from reference TRBV9 and TRBJ1-2, is DSGVTQTPKHLITATGQRVTLRCSPRSGDLSVYWYQQSLDQGLQFLIQYYNGEERAKGNILERFSAQQFPDLHSELNLSSLELGDSALYFCASSAVGGDPLGYTFGSGTRLTVV.